The 30 T cell receptor beta chains listed next were all sequenced from one sample in a study of cytomegalovirus exposure and HLA in healthy donors. Use of 60 Vbeta and 13 Jbeta primers characterized the PCR. Clones were sequenced by immunoSEQ multiplex PCR, and TCRdb holds only the in-frame ones, with some missing. Among about 150,000 clones listed, approximately 72% were seen once. Specimen: PBMCs. The receptors originated from a man aged 18 to 35 in good health and CMV-seronegative.

The rearrangement links TRBV28 to TRBJ2-5; D is unclear. CDR1 is MDHEN, CDR2 SYDVKM, per germline. The V end was cut by 3 bases, the J end by 1 base, with 12 bases between. This CDR3 is 15 amino acids long. This CDR3 reads CASSFMGNLQETQYF. The CDR3, as DNA: TGTGCCAGCAGTTTTATGGGCAATCTCCAAGAGACCCAGTACTTC.

This chain links TRBV11-2 with TRBJ2-1; 8 bases map to TRBD1. The CDR3 has 17 amino acids. V was clipped by 4 bases and J by 7 bases; unmatched bases: 15. Germline CDR1 SGHAT, CDR2 FQNNGV. The CDR3: CASSYSARTGPENEQFF. DNA for the CDR3: TGTGCCAGCAGCTATTCGGCCCGGACAGGGCCGGAAAATGAGCAGTTCTTC.

This rearrangement joins TRBV11-2 to TRBJ2-7, with a possible D match to TRBD2 (6 bases). V was trimmed by 5 bases and J by 0 bases, leaving 17 bases between them. The germline CDR1 and CDR2 sequences are SGHAT and FQNNGV. The CDR3 has 16 residues. The CDR3 DNA reads as TGTGCCAGCAGCCAGGGAGCGGGTCTTAGCTCCTACGAGCAGTACTTC. Its translation: CASSQGAGLSSYEQYF.

This clone came up a few times. The chain links TRBV27 to TRBJ2-3; 10 nucleotides match TRBD2. V trimming: 3 bases; J trimming: 6 bases; junction bases outside the gene matches: 6. Germline-derived CDR1 and CDR2 are MNHEY and SMNVEV (reference sequence). The CDR3 extends over 15 amino acids. The CDR3 is CASSFGTSETDTQYF. Here the CDR3 DNA reads TGTGCCAGCAGTTTCGGGACTAGCGAGACGGATACGCAGTATTTT.

This clone has just one count. The identical CDR3 is also encoded by other nucleotide sequences in the sample. This chain joins TRBV5-6 and TRBJ1-2, with D possibly matching TRBD1 (5 bases). Per the germline V gene, CDR1 is SGHDT and CDR2 is YYEEEE. Trimming removed 4 bases from V and 8 bases from J, with 15 bases in between. There are 13 residues in the CDR3. The CDR3, as DNA: TGTGCCAGCAGCCTGGGTCGGAGGGGAGGCTACACCTTC. This sequence encodes CASSLGRRGGYTF.

The chain links TRBV19 to TRBJ1-1; TRBD1 might be the D (6 bases). CDR3 size: 14 residues. Trimming pared 4 bases from V and 7 bases from J, leaving 16 bases between. CDR1 is LNHDA, CDR2 SQIVND, per germline (reference sequence). CDR3 sequence reads: CASSNQGEQGEAFF. Written as DNA, the CDR3 is TGTGCCAGTAGTAATCAGGGCGAACAGGGTGAAGCTTTCTTT.

V is TRBV27 and J is TRBJ2-3; 10 nucleotides line up with TRBD2. The CDR3 covers 16 residues. Germline V gives CDR1 MNHEY, CDR2 SMNVEV (reference sequence). V shed 6 bases and J 2 bases; nucleotides not matched to a gene: 8. The CDR3 bases are TGTGCCAGCAGCCCCGGACTAGCGGCTTTCACAGATACGCAGTATTTT. Protein product: CASSPGLAAFTDTQYF.

This chain links TRBV6-6 with TRBJ2-3, with TRBD2 as a possible D gene (6 bases). CDR1 is MNHNY, CDR2 SVGAGI, per germline (reference sequence). The V gene lost 0 bases and the J gene lost 4 bases, with 8 bases spanning the gap. The CDR3 has 14 residues. CDR3: CASSYSEGPDTQYF. In DNA form, the CDR3 reads TGTGCCAGCAGTTACTCGGAGGGACCAGATACGCAGTATTTT.

The chain has TRBV5-6 and TRBJ2-5, with TRBD1 identical over 7 bases. The CDR3 is made up of 14 amino acids. The J segment lost 4 bases and the V segment lost 4 bases, leaving 7 bases of the junction unmatched. Germline V gene sequence: CDR1 SGHDT, CDR2 YYEEEE. The CDR3 DNA reads TGTGCCAGCAGCGCTGACAGGGCGGGAGAGACCCAGTACTTC. Encoded protein: CASSADRAGETQYF.

The chain is built from TRBV9 and TRBJ1-6; D is undetermined. The CDR3 length is 17 residues. Between the trimmed V and J ends, which lost 3 bases and 1 base, there was a span of 14 bases. CDR1 and CDR2 (germline): SGDLS, YYNGEE. In DNA, the CDR3 is TGTGCCAGCAGCGCCCATCCGGGAGCATCCTATAATTCACCCCTCCACTTT. Translating it yields CASSAHPGASYNSPLHF.

The chain is built from TRBV6-6 and TRBJ2-3; the D gene is possibly TRBD1 (6 bases). The V and J ends lost 4 bases and 10 bases respectively, with 24 bases between them. This CDR3 has 16 residues. CDR1 MNHNY and CDR2 SVGAGI come from the germline V gene (reference sequence). Here the CDR3 DNA reads TGTGCCAGCAGTTTCCCACAGGGCACTTTTGGGAATCCGCAGTATTTT. Translation: CASSFPQGTFGNPQYF.

The rearrangement uses TRBV2 and TRBJ1-1; D unclear. With 6 bases removed from V and 1 base from J, the gap between germline ends came to 12 bases. The CDR3 has 14 amino acids. Per the germline V gene, CDR1 is SNHLY and CDR2 is FYNNEI. CDR3 DNA: TGTGCCAGCAGGAGGGTGGGTGCGAACACTGAAGCTTTCTTT. Residues: CASRRVGANTEAFF.

This clone was observed once. Sequence at one end of the junction differs from germline and may be a read error. The chain couples TRBV18 to TRBJ1-2; D call uncertain. Germline V lookup: CDR1 KGHSH, CDR2 LQKENI. The CDR3 spans 12 residues. DNA of the CDR3: TGTGCCAGCTCACCAGGCTATATAGGAGCTTCCTTC. The encoded protein is CASSPGYIGASF.

V usage is TRBV19 and J usage is TRBJ1-4; 11 nucleotides agree with TRBD1. The germline V gene encodes CDR1 LNHDA and CDR2 SQIVND (reference sequence). With V trimmed by 5 bases and J by 8 bases, 7 bases remained unmatched. CDR3 length: 15 residues. The CDR3 nucleotides read TGTGCCAGTAGTGCGGACAGGGGGCGTCGAGAAAAACTGTTTTTT. Translated: CASSADRGRREKLFF.

The V and J genes are TRBV13 and TRBJ2-1; 14 bases fit TRBD2. The CDR3 has 21 amino acids. Trimming took 6 bases from V and 0 from J; bases not matched to a gene: 16. Per the germline V gene, CDR1 is PRHDT and CDR2 is FYEKMQ (reference sequence). The DNA of the CDR3 is TGTGCCAGCAGTTCCGCTCGGTGGGGACTAGCGGGGGAGAGCTCCTACAATGAGCAGTTCTTC. This sequence encodes CASSSARWGLAGESSYNEQFF.

The gene calls are TRBV4-2 and TRBJ2-7; D perhaps matches TRBD1 (6 bases). From germline, CDR1 is LGHNA and CDR2 YNFKEQ. CDR3 length: 16 amino acids. V was clipped by 8 bases and J by 3 bases, with 23 bases between them. DNA for the CDR3: TGTGCCAGCCGAAAGATAGGGGACATTTCCCTCTACGAGCAGTACTTC. This sequence encodes CASRKIGDISLYEQYF.

On this clone itself: Because the CDR3's place on the DNA is in doubt, the DNA is left out and the CDR3 is given as listed by TCRdb. J is TRBJ1-4 and V is TRBV5-4; the table's D gene call, TRBD1, was not cross checked with the DNA. A total of 15 residues make up the CDR3, ends included. Germline CDR1 and CDR2: SGHNT and YYREEE (reference sequence). CDR3 sequence reads: CASSFGPGLNEKLFF.

This clone was observed once. The junction shows a germline mismatch at one end, possibly a read error. The rearrangement joins TRBV30 to TRBJ2-6, with D possibly TRBD1 on 5 matching bases. CDR1 and CDR2 (germline): GTSNPN, SVGIG (reference sequence). The CDR3 sequence is 14 residues long. Here the CDR3 reads CAWSVNSGANGLTF. CDR3 DNA sequence: TGTGCCTGGAGTGTAAACTCTGGGGCCAACGGCCTGACTTTC.

This chain joins TRBV5-1 and TRBJ1-3; unclear D gene. Germline values: CDR1 SGHRS, CDR2 YFSETQ. This CDR3 is 14 amino acids long. V dropped 9 bases and J dropped 0 bases, with 13 bases sitting between them. CDR3 sequence (DNA): TGCGCCACCAAAGAGGGCAGCTCTGGAAACACCATATATTTT. Residues: CATKEGSSGNTIYF.

The rearrangement links TRBV10-2 to TRBJ2-3, with D tentatively TRBD1 (6 bases). With 2 bases removed from V and 3 bases from J, the gap between germline ends came to 12 bases. Looked up from germline, CDR1 is WSHSY and CDR2 is SAAADI. CDR3 length equals 15 residues. CDR3: CASSEPGVKTDTQYF. Written as DNA, the CDR3 is TGCGCCAGCAGTGAGCCAGGGGTGAAAACAGATACGCAGTATTTT.

The chain links TRBV4-1 to TRBJ2-5, with a weak D call TRBD2 (5 bases). The ends were cut back, 3 bases at V and 1 base at J, with 12 bases in the middle. Germline V CDR1 and CDR2: MGHRA, YSYEKL. The CDR3 extends over 15 amino acids. The CDR3 sequence: CASSQGAVSQETQYF. The CDR3 bases are TGCGCCAGCAGCCAGGGAGCGGTTTCCCAAGAGACCCAGTACTTC.

The CDR3: CSAAAYEQFF. In DNA, the CDR3 is TGCAGTGCTGCGGCCTATGAGCAGTTCTTC. This chain links TRBV20-1 with TRBJ2-1, with no clear D. The germline V and J ends were trimmed by 5 bases and 8 bases, with 7 bases remaining between them. The CDR3 is 10 amino acids. The germline V gene has CDR1 DFQATT and CDR2 SNEGSKA (reference sequence).

This rearrangement joins TRBV15 to TRBJ2-7; 10 bases align to TRBD1. The CDR3 length is 16 residues. Germline CDR1 is LNHNV and CDR2 is YYDKDF (reference sequence). Germline trimming cut 1 base from V and 2 bases from J; bases unmatched to any gene: 5. The CDR3 loop reads CATSRGGTGATYEQYF. CDR3 in DNA: TGTGCCACCAGCAGAGGAGGGACAGGGGCAACCTACGAGCAGTACTTC.

DNA for the CDR3: TGCGCCAGCAGCGACCACCTGGACAGGGGGAAGGGAGATACGCAGTATTTT. Translated, it gives CASSDHLDRGKGDTQYF. This rearrangement joins TRBV5-1 to TRBJ2-3, with TRBD1 matching over 10 bases. The CDR3 sequence is 17 residues long. With 4 bases clipped from V and 5 bases from J, the junction kept 13 bases outside the gene matches. Germline assignment: CDR1 SGHRS and CDR2 YFSETQ.

The V and J genes are TRBV9 and TRBJ2-3; D is undetermined. The CDR3 is 15 residues long. The V and J ends lost 0 bases and 6 bases respectively, with 14 bases between them. Germline lookup yields CDR1 SGDLS and CDR2 YYNGEE. The CDR3 loop is CASSVAKSYADTQYF. CDR3 DNA sequence: TGTGCCAGCAGCGTAGCTAAATCCTACGCGGATACGCAGTATTTT. Together with reference TRBV9 and TRBJ2-3, the CDR3 gives the full variable domain: DSGVTQTPKHLITATGQRVTLRCSPRSGDLSVYWYQQSLDQGLQFLIQYYNGEERAKGNILERFSAQQFPDLHSELNLSSLELGDSALYFCASSVAKSYADTQYFGPGTRLTVL.

The chain joins TRBV6-1 to TRBJ1-5, with TRBD1 as a possible D gene (5 bases). Trimming took off 1 base at V and 2 bases at J, with 6 bases between the two ends. The germline V gene has CDR1 MNHNS and CDR2 SASEGT. The CDR3 sequence is 14 residues long. The CDR3 bases are TGTGCCAGCAGTGAAGTGACAGGCAATCAGCCCCAGCATTTT. It yields the protein CASSEVTGNQPQHF.

The chain has TRBV19 and TRBJ1-5; D gene unclear. Trimming shortened V by 7 bases and J by 4 bases, and 20 bases separated the two germline ends. This CDR3 has 16 residues. Germline V gene data show CDR1 as LNHDA and CDR2 as SQIVND (reference sequence). This chain's CDR3 is CASTQPGSSNNQPQHF. CDR3 DNA sequence: TGTGCCAGTACCCAGCCGGGATCATCAAATAATCAGCCCCAGCATTTT.

The chain couples TRBV19 to TRBJ2-1, with 9 bases lining up with TRBD2. This CDR3 spans 15 amino acids. The germline V gene encodes CDR1 LNHDA and CDR2 SQIVND (reference sequence). Trimming at V came to 7 bases and at J to 2 bases, leaving 6 bases not matched to a gene. The CDR3 sequence: CASTISGGPYNEQFF. The CDR3 DNA is TGTGCCAGTACCATTAGCGGGGGCCCCTACAATGAGCAGTTCTTC.

The gene calls are TRBV5-1 and TRBJ1-5; 7 bases align to TRBD1. V gave up 4 bases and J gave up 7 bases; unmatched junction bases: 5. Looked up from germline, CDR1 is SGHRS and CDR2 is YFSETQ. The CDR3 has 13 amino acids. CDR3 DNA: TGCGCCAGCAGCCCACAGACAGGGCAGCCCCAGCATTTT. Translation gives CASSPQTGQPQHF. Drawing the rest from reference TRBV5-1 and TRBJ1-5, the complete variable domain is KAGVTQTPRYLIKTRGQQVTLSCSPISGHRSVSWYQQTPGQGLQFLFEYFSETQRNKGNFPGRFSGRQFSNSRSEMNVSTLELGDSALYLCASSPQTGQPQHFGDGTRLSIL.

The chain has TRBV5-1 and TRBJ2-4; possibly TRBD1 for D (6 bases). Germline V gene data show CDR1 as SGHRS and CDR2 as YFSETQ. Trimming took off 0 bases at V and 12 bases at J, with 19 bases between the two ends. This CDR3 region has 15 residues. The CDR3 nucleotides read TGCGCCAGCAGCTTGGCAGGGCAGGCTATGGACAGTCAGTACTTC. Translated: CASSLAGQAMDSQYF. The complete variable domain, with remaining parts taken from reference TRBV5-1 and TRBJ2-4, reads KAGVTQTPRYLIKTRGQQVTLSCSPISGHRSVSWYQQTPGQGLQFLFEYFSETQRNKGNFPGRFSGRQFSNSRSEMNVSTLELGDSALYLCASSLAGQAMDSQYFGAGTRLSVL.